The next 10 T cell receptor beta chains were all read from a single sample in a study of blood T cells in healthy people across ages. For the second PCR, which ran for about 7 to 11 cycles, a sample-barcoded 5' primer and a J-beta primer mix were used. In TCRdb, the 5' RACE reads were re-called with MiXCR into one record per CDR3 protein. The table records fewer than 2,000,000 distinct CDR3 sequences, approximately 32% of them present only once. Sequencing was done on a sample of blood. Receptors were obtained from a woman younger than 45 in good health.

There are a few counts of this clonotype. The CDR3 here is CSGDGGLYEQYF. The CDR3 region has the DNA TGCAGCGGTGACGGGGGTCTCTACGAGCAGTACTTC. The chain couples TRBV29-1 to TRBJ2-5; D may be TRBD2 (6 bases). Judging by the DNA end, TRBJ2-7 fits better; the J call may be wrong. This CDR3 has 12 amino acids. Germline loops: CDR1 SQVTM, CDR2 ANQGSEA.

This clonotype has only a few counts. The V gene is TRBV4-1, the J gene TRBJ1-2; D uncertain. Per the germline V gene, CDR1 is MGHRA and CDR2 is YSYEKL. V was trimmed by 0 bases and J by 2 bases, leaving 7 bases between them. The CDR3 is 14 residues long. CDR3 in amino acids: CASSQEPENYGYTF. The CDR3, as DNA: TGCGCCAGCAGCCAAGAGCCAGAGAACTATGGCTACACCTTC.

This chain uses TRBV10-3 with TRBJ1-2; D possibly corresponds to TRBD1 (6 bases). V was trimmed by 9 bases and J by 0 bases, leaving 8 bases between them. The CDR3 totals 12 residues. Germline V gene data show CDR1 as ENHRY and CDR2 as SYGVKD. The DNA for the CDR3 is TGTGCCATTAAGGGGGCTAACTATGGCTACACCTTC. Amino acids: CAIKGANYGYTF.

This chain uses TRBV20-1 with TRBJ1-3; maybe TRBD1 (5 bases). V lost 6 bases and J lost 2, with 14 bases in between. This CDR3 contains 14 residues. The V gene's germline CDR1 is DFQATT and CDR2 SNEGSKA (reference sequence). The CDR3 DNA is TGCAGTGCAATCCTCGGGGGAACTGGAAACACCATATATTTT. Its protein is CSAILGGTGNTIYF.

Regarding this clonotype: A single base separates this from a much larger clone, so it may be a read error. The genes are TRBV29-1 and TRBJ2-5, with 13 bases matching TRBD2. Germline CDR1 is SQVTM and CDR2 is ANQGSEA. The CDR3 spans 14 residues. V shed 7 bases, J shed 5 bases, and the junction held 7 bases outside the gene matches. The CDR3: CSAPATSGGETQYF. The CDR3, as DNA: TGCAGCGCGCCAGCGACTAGCGGGGGGGAGACCCAGTACTTC.

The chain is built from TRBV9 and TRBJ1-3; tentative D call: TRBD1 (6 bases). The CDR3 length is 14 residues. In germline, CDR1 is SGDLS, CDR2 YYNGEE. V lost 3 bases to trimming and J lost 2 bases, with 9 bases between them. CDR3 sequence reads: CASSEQGAGNTIYF. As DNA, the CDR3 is TGTGCCAGCAGCGAACAGGGAGCTGGAAACACCATATATTTT.

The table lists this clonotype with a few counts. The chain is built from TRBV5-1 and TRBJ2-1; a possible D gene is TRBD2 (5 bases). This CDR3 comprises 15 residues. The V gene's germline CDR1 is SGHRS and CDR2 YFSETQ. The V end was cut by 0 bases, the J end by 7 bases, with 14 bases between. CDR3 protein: CASSLGSRGMNEQFF. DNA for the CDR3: TGCGCCAGCAGCTTGGGATCGAGAGGGATGAATGAGCAGTTCTTC.

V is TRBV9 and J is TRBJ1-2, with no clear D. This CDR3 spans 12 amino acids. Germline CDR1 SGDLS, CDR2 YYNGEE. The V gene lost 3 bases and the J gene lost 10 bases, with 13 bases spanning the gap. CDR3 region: CASSGGLGDYTF. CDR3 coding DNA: TGTGCCAGCAGCGGAGGACTTGGGGACTACACCTTC.

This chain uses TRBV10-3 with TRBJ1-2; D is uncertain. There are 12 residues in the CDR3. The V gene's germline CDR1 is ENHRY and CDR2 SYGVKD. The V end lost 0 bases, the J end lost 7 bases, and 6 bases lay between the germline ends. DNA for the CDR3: TGTGCCATCAGTGAGTCGAGGAGTGGCTACACCTTC. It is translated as CAISESRSGYTF.

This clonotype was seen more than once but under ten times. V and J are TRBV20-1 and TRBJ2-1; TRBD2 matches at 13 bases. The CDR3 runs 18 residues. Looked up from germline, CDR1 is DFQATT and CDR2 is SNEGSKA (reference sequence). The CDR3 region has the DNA TGCAGCGCGGTAGGACTAGCGGGAGAGATACTCTCCTACAATGAGCAGTTCTTC. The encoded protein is CSAVGLAGEILSYNEQFF.